This TCR beta chain was profiled in a study of cytomegalovirus exposure and HLA in healthy donors. Study results and caveats: According to a later analysis, most TCR beta chains associated with CMV appeared HLA-restricted. Across all donors, roughly uniform sequencing depth was an assumption of the presence/absence analyses.

Of note for this clone: As yet, its antigen is unknown.

The PCR employed 60 Vbeta primers together with 13 Jbeta primers. Sequencing was performed with immunoSEQ multiplex PCR; in TCRdb, only in-frame clones are kept and a portion is missing. The data show 150,000 to 160,000 clones, around 82% seen once. The sample taken for sequencing was PBMCs. The receptor comes from a woman between 45 and 65 years old in good health and CMV-seropositive.

CDR3 bases: TGCGCCAGCAGCTTCGATACGGGACCTCAGGGGCAGTACTTC. Residues: CASSFDTGPQGQYF. This chain connects TRBV5-1 to TRBJ2-5, with TRBD1 as a possible D gene (6 bases). This CDR3 region has 14 residues. Between the trimmed V and J ends, which lost 2 bases and 11 bases, there was a span of 19 bases. Germline CDR1 and CDR2: SGHRS and YFSETQ.